What follows describes a single T cell receptor (beta chain). What it binds is unknown. Patients aged 18 to 65 had newly diagnosed hyperthyroidism that had lasted under 2 months. The sample is drawn from a study of T cells in Graves' hyperthyroidism and ophthalmopathy. Template material for amplifying TCR beta CDR3 regions consisted of RNA transcripts. In the first-round RT-PCR of the TCR CDR3, the HTBI primer set was used. MiXCR, applied by TCRdb to the multiplex PCR reads, yields one record per CDR3 protein. This table has some 510,000 distinct CDR3 sequences, 46% appearing once. Overall study results and limits: Through a model of 13 V-J features, ophthalmopathy was separated from stable hyperthyroidism. The blood repertoire included most of the expanded thyroid clonotypes above 0.001.

Sequences were obtained from peripheral blood or thyroid tissue (not recorded which). This receptor was identified in a woman aged 18-29 years with Graves' hyperthyroidism.

The CDR3 is CSARRPRQETQYF. The CDR3 region has the DNA TGCAGTGCTAGGCGGCCCAGACAAGAGACCCAGTACTTC. This rearrangement joins TRBV20-1 to TRBJ2-5, with unresolved D. The V gene's germline CDR1 is DFQATT and CDR2 SNEGSKA (reference sequence). Trimming pared 3 bases from V and 2 bases from J, leaving 10 bases between. This CDR3 comprises 13 residues.